The subject of this entry is one T cell receptor beta chain. What this receptor recognizes is not known. No base quality information exists; no much larger clone differs at one position. The data were produced on an Illumina NovaSeq 6000. Using 5'RACE with constant-segment primers, TCRalpha and TCRbeta cDNA libraries were constructed, with sample barcodes and unique molecular identifiers added in the process. RNA was extracted from every sample with Trizol reagent. Amplification of the libraries took two PCR steps, and the second step added a second sample barcode plus Illumina TruSeq adapters. Sequencing of libraries was performed on an Illumina NovaSeq with 2 x 150 bp paired-end reads. As for the authors' bioinformatics: Reads were demultiplexed and collapsed into UMI-guided consensus sequences with migec v1.2.7. Using mixcr v2.1.11, UMI consensuses were aligned to TRA and TRB V and J templates and then assembled into clonotypes. Clonotypes were classified as expanded or contracted when called significant by both edgeR and NoisET, with noise models trained on biological replicates. For edgeR calls, the cutoffs were a false discovery rate-adjusted p below 0.01 and a log2 fold-change threshold of 1. PCA with hierarchical clustering of max-normalized trajectories of the 1000 most abundant clonotypes was used as exploratory dynamics analysis. The CD4 or CD8 phenotype of responding clones was assigned using the separately sequenced CD4+ and CD8+ repertoires. TCRdb ran its own pipeline on the public reads, namely fastp trimming at Q25 and MiXCR clone calling, and kept in-frame beta chains. Records with the same CDR3 protein are collapsed into one entry carrying the most frequent genes and DNA. The V and J calls shown here were made by TCRdb, not taken from the authors' results. The sample contains 240,000 or so distinct CDR3 sequences, over 9% of them found a single time. The ten top clones hold around 23% of the sample.

The data originate from a study of T-cell memory formation after mild COVID-19 (dated by TCRdb to the early 2020s). About the study as a whole: Most TCR sequence clusters were specific to one of the two donors. T-cell clones expanding and contracting after mild COVID-19 in two donors were tracked by longitudinal TCRalpha and TCRbeta repertoire sequencing. The cohort comprised two young, previously healthy adult volunteers, one female and one male. Points the paper makes about the study in general: The detection of some responding clones in pre-infection memory suggests that pre-existing cross-reactive memory T cells joined the SARS-CoV-2 response. The study included only a couple of mild cases, and larger cohorts that include severe cases with pre-infection samples were judged to be necessary. The second-wave clones that peaked on day 37 were not confirmed to be SARS-CoV-2 specific. Contracting CD4+ clones were found mainly in CM and EM memory subsets, while CD8+ clones were enriched in EMRA. Balanced CD4/CD8 phenotypes were observed for clones contracting from day 15 to 85, whereas a bias towards CD4+ was observed for a second wave of clones expanding from day 15 to 37.

CDR1 and CDR2 (SGHRS, YFSETQ) derive from the germline V gene. Between the V and J ends, shortened by 1 base and 4 bases respectively, the junction contains 12 bases. Counted from cysteine to phenylalanine, this CDR3 has 15 amino acids. Only the CDR3 DNA is retained, 45 bases long and in frame from the first base. PBMCs were isolated by Ficoll-Paque density gradient centrifugation. Sequenced: PBMCs or a T cell subset sorted from them (not recorded which). In this chain, TRBV5-1 is recombined with TRBJ2-1; matching of 6 bases hints at TRBD2 as the D gene. This TCR was sampled from a man between 18 and 29 years old who had mild COVID-19 (a few samples of this study predate the infection). The sample titles of this study are shuffled in the database, so cell type and time point are left out; the donor was told from shared clones. The CDR3 here reads CASSLSSGYYNEQFF. The DNA is as follows: TGCGCCAGCAGCTTGAGCAGCGGGTATTACAATGAGCAGTTCTTC.